The 20 T cell receptor beta chains given below trace back to one sample, sequenced in a study of regulatory T cells in long-lasting Graves disease. Arm-PCR of CDR3 regions with iRepertoire HTBI primers generated TCR beta libraries. One entry per CDR3 protein, called by TCRdb with MiXCR from the multiplex PCR reads. There are 510,000 or so distinct CDR3 sequences in the sample; 12% occur only once, and roughly 8.9% lies in the top ten. Time point given: newly diagnosed GD, antithyroid drugs for less than 3 months. The TCR library was prepared using RNA isolated from PBMCs. These data also featured in a second study, about T cells in Graves' hyperthyroidism and ophthalmopathy.

The sequenced sample was peripheral blood mononuclear cells (PBMCs), obtained at new diagnosis, from a patient treated with antithyroid drugs. These receptors originate from a woman aged 25 to 39 with Graves disease.

This clonotype has at least ten counts. The genes are TRBV3-1 and TRBJ1-6; 9 bases match TRBD1. V dropped 4 bases and J dropped 7; count of bases not matched to a gene: 5. The CDR3 length is 15 residues. The germline V gene has CDR1 LGHDT and CDR2 YNNKEL (reference sequence). CDR3 sequence reads: CASSLGQGMNSPLHF. As DNA, the CDR3 is TGTGCCAGCAGCCTGGGACAGGGCATGAATTCACCCCTCCACTTT.

This clonotype was counted a few times. The V call is TRBV4-3, the J call TRBJ1-1; 8 nucleotides align to TRBD1. Unmatched junction bases numbered 8, after V lost 4 bases and J lost 7 bases. The CDR3 is 14 residues long. Germline CDR1 LGHNA, CDR2 YSLEER. This CDR3 reads CASSPEGTGFEAFF. In DNA form, the CDR3 reads TGCGCCAGCAGCCCCGAAGGGACAGGCTTTGAAGCTTTCTTT.

This clonotype was found many times. V usage is TRBV13 and J usage is TRBJ2-7; 8 bases line up with TRBD2. V lost 3 bases and J lost 0; bases outside the gene matches: 4. CDR1 is PRHDT, CDR2 FYEKMQ, per germline (reference sequence). This CDR3 has 15 amino acids. Here the CDR3 reads CASSFALAASYEQYF. The DNA for the CDR3 is TGTGCCAGCAGCTTTGCACTAGCGGCCTCCTACGAGCAGTACTTC.

The chain has TRBV5-6 and TRBJ1-1; no firm D call. With 1 base removed from V and 0 bases from J, the gap between germline ends came to 7 bases. The CDR3 has 14 residues. Germline CDR1 reads SGHDT; CDR2 reads YYEEEE. This chain's CDR3 is CASSLIGMNTEAFF. The CDR3, as DNA: TGTGCCAGCAGCTTGATCGGGATGAACACTGAAGCTTTCTTT.

The chain links TRBV2 to TRBJ1-2; unclear D gene. Trimming stripped 1 base from V and 1 base from J, with 7 bases between. CDR3 length: 14 amino acids. Germline V gene data show CDR1 as SNHLY and CDR2 as FYNNEI. CDR3 coding DNA: TGTGCCAGCAGTGAAGAGATCGGTAACTATGGCTACACCTTC. It is translated as CASSEEIGNYGYTF.

This clonotype appeared a few times. This chain uses TRBV14 with TRBJ2-3; D perhaps matches TRBD2 (5 bases). This CDR3 has 15 residues. CDR1 and CDR2 (germline): SGHDN, FVKESK. V was shortened by 1 base and J by 4 bases, with 12 bases between the two germline ends. For the CDR3, the DNA is TGTGCCAGCAGCCAAGTAGGTAGCGTCGCAGATACGCAGTATTTT. Translated: CASSQVGSVADTQYF.

The table lists this clonotype with many counts. The chain couples TRBV18 to TRBJ2-1; TRBD2 matches at 8 bases. This CDR3 is built from 17 residues. With 0 bases clipped from V and 9 bases from J, the junction kept 13 bases outside the gene matches. Germline V CDR1 and CDR2: KGHSH, LQKENI. The CDR3 nucleotides are TGTGCCAGCTCACCACCGCGCAAGAGCGGGAGAATGGGTGAGCAGTTCTTC. Protein product: CASSPPRKSGRMGEQFF.

This clonotype came up many times. The V and J genes are TRBV7-9 and TRBJ2-2; 12 bases are a match to TRBD2. The CDR3 has 16 amino acids. Germline V gene sequence: CDR1 SEHNR, CDR2 FQNEAQ (reference sequence). Trimming at V came to 5 bases and at J to 4 bases, leaving 5 bases not matched to a gene. The CDR3 region is CASSGPGLAGTGELFF. As DNA, the CDR3 is TGTGCCAGCAGCGGGCCGGGACTAGCGGGCACCGGGGAGCTGTTTTTT.

A remark on this clonotype: A clone one base away is much larger, so this may be a read error. This is likely a read error, given that the CDR3 carries no conserved phenylalanine or tryptophan at its end. The rearrangement links TRBV7-2 to TRBJ2-7, with D hard to call. CDR3 length equals 14 residues. Trimming took off 6 bases at V and 0 bases at J, with 12 bases between the two ends. Germline V gives CDR1 SGHTA, CDR2 FQGNSA. The CDR3 sequence is CASSLRHSSYEQYS. The DNA for the CDR3 is TGTGCCAGCAGTTTGAGACACAGCTCCTACGAGCAGTACTCC.

This rearrangement joins TRBV7-3 to TRBJ2-2; 7 bases line up with TRBD1. The CDR3 extends over 14 amino acids. The germline V gene has CDR1 SGHTA and CDR2 FQGTGA. With 3 bases clipped from V and 4 bases from J, the junction kept 2 bases outside the gene matches. The CDR3 is CASSFGTVTGELFF. As DNA, the CDR3 is TGTGCCAGCAGCTTCGGGACAGTCACCGGGGAGCTGTTTTTT.

This clonotype has at least ten counts. The chain is built from TRBV3-1 and TRBJ1-2, with D perhaps TRBD1 (5 bases). The V end lost 1 base, the J end lost 4 bases, and 13 bases lay between the germline ends. CDR3 length equals 15 residues. CDR1 and CDR2 from the germline V gene are LGHDT and YNNKEL (reference sequence). This CDR3 reads CASSQAGRDGYGYTF. The CDR3 DNA sequence: TGTGCCAGCAGCCAAGCAGGCAGGGATGGCTATGGCTACACCTTC.

This clonotype was recorded a few times. The chain is built from TRBV5-8 and TRBJ1-5, with no clear D. Germline V gene data show CDR1 as SGHTS and CDR2 as YDEGEE. V dropped 2 bases and J dropped 3 bases, with 15 bases sitting between them. The CDR3 has 16 residues. DNA of the CDR3: TGTGCCAGCAGCTTCGGTCGACGACGGGTCAATCAGCCCCAGCATTTT. Translation: CASSFGRRRVNQPQHF.

The V call is TRBV7-9, the J call TRBJ1-4; D perhaps matches TRBD1 (5 bases). The CDR3 sequence is 14 residues long. The V end was cut by 3 bases, the J end by 7 bases, with 12 bases between. The germline V gene has CDR1 SEHNR and CDR2 FQNEAQ (reference sequence). The CDR3 loop reads CASSLTELSEKLFF. In DNA, the CDR3 is TGTGCCAGCAGCTTGACAGAACTTAGTGAAAAACTGTTTTTT.

This sequence joins TRBV4-3 and TRBJ2-2; a weak D match, TRBD1 (6 bases). The CDR3 extends over 17 amino acids. Per germline, CDR1 LGHNA and CDR2 YSLEER. The V end was cut by 4 bases, the J end by 6 bases, with 21 bases between. This CDR3 is CASSPNRVALSAGELFF. The CDR3 DNA sequence: TGCGCCAGCAGCCCGAACAGGGTGGCCCTTTCGGCCGGGGAGCTGTTTTTT.

There are many counts of this clonotype. This chain uses TRBV11-2 with TRBJ2-2; possible D gene TRBD2, 6 bases. CDR3 length: 15 residues. Germline loops: CDR1 SGHAT, CDR2 FQNNGV. V was cut by 5 bases and J by 4 bases, with 14 bases left in between. Written as DNA, the CDR3 is TGTGCCAGCAGCCTTCGGAGGGGAGGCACCGGGGAGCTGTTTTTT. Its protein product is CASSLRRGGTGELFF. Combining the CDR3 with reference TRBV11-2 and TRBJ2-2 gives the whole variable domain EAGVAQSPRYKIIEKRQSVAFWCNPISGHATLYWYQQILGQGPKLLIQFQNNGVVDDSQLPKDRFSAERLKGVDSTLKIQPAKLEDSAVYLCASSLRRGGTGELFFGEGSRLTVL.

To note about this clonotype: One base away lies a much larger clone, so this may be a sequencing read error. The chain has TRBV28 and TRBJ2-5; D may be TRBD2 (5 bases). Germline V gives CDR1 MDHEN, CDR2 SYDVKM. The CDR3 has 18 residues. V was trimmed by 6 bases and J by 0 bases, leaving 23 bases between them. CDR3 in DNA: TGTGCCAGCAGACACTTGAGGGTGGGAAGCGAGTACCAAGAGACCCAGTACTTC. Translating gives CASRHLRVGSEYQETQYF.

Notes on this clonotype: The junction shows a germline mismatch at one end, possibly a read error. J is TRBJ1-4 and V is TRBV4-3; 9 bases match TRBD1. Germline loops: CDR1 LGHNA, CDR2 YSLEER. This CDR3 is 18 amino acids long. The CDR3 DNA reads as TGCGCCAGCAACCAAGATGGGGTAATTACAGGGGGCAATGAAAAACTGTTTTTT. This translates into CASNQDGVITGGNEKLFF.

This clonotype was observed many times. The V gene is TRBV24-1, the J gene TRBJ2-1; 12 nucleotides match TRBD2. The CDR3 has 16 residues. V gave up 2 bases and J gave up 5 bases; unmatched junction bases: 3. Germline V gene lookup returns CDR1 KGHDR and CDR2 SFDVKD. The CDR3 DNA reads TGTGCCACCAGTGATTGGACTAGCGGGGCCCACAATGAGCAGTTCTTC. It yields the protein CATSDWTSGAHNEQFF.

Many counts were recorded for this clonotype. This chain joins TRBV20-1 and TRBJ2-5, with TRBD2 identical over 11 bases. The germline V gene encodes CDR1 DFQATT and CDR2 SNEGSKA (reference sequence). Trimming cost V 3 bases and J 2 bases; bases outside gene matches: 11. The CDR3 totals 17 residues. In DNA, the CDR3 is TGCAGTGCTAGTCTGTACCTGACTAGCGGGATACAAGAGACCCAGTACTTC. This sequence encodes CSASLYLTSGIQETQYF.

The rearrangement joins TRBV11-2 to TRBJ1-4; TRBD1 matches at 7 bases. The V segment lost 6 bases and the J segment 4 bases; nucleotides outside the gene matches: 8. This CDR3 spans 15 amino acids. The germline V gene has CDR1 SGHAT and CDR2 FQNNGV. CDR3 bases: TGTGCCAGCAGTCAACCGACAGGGCATAATGAAAAACTGTTTTTT. Translation: CASSQPTGHNEKLFF.